The T cell receptor beta chain described here comes from a study of blood T cell repertoires in COVID-19. On the study more broadly: PBMCs, B-cell-depleted T cells, or T cells were the source of the cDNA or gDNA that made up the material.

Deletions cut 1 base from V and 5 bases from J, with 12 bases between. Germline-derived CDR1 and CDR2 are GTSNPN and SVGIG (reference sequence). The CDR3 contains 13 residues. As processed by the authors: From reference gene primer amplification, estimates of nucleated cell counts were derived. Repertoires were generated with immunoSEQ multiplex PCR, while TCRdb's copy carries only in-frame clones and drops some. V, J and clone size derive from that table, while D and trimming were established from the DNA sequence. The sample holds fewer than 500,000 clones, about 90% seen once. The sample was peripheral blood. V is TRBV30 and J is TRBJ2-7, with TRBD2 as a possible D gene (5 bases). The TCR originated in a man aged 18 to 35 with COVID-19, enrolled during active disease. CDR3 nucleotide sequence: TGTGCCTGGAGTGCTGGGAGTGAGGACGAGCAGTACTTC. Its translation: CAWSAGSEDEQYF. The whole variable domain, remainder taken from reference TRBV30 and TRBJ2-7, is SQTIHQWPATLVQPVGSPLSLECTVEGTSNPNLYWYRQAAGRGLQLLFYSVGIGQISSEVPQNLSASRPQDRQFILSSKKLLLSDSGFYLCAWSAGSEDEQYFGPGTRLTVT.